Shown below are 10 T cell receptor beta chains from a single sample sequenced in a study of identical twins. TCRdb reprocessed the 5' RACE reads with MiXCR, giving one entry per CDR3 protein. The repertoire holds some 1,700,000 distinct CDR3 sequences, with roughly 35% as singletons. Sequences were obtained from cord blood. All receptors derive from a newborn girl in good health.

The genes are TRBV27 and TRBJ2-4; TRBD2 matches at 9 bases. The J call may be mistaken, given a closer DNA end match to TRBJ2-7. The CDR3 is 15 amino acids. Germline assignment: CDR1 MNHEY and CDR2 SMNVEV (reference sequence). The DNA of the CDR3 is TGTGCCAGCAGTTATCTTAGCGGGGGAACCTACGAGCAGTACTTC. Protein product: CASSYLSGGTYEQYF.

J is TRBJ2-6 and V is TRBV15; TRBD2 aligns across 9 bases. Germline CDR1 reads LNHNV; CDR2 reads YYDKDF (reference sequence). The junction had 17 bases not matched to a gene; V was cut back by 8 bases and J by 3 bases. The CDR3 covers 19 residues. CDR3 DNA sequence: TGTGCCACCTCCCCTTTCGCGCCTAGCGGGAATCTTGGGGCCAACGTCCTGACTTTC. Translated: CATSPFAPSGNLGANVLTF. Using reference TRBV15 and TRBJ2-6 for the parts outside the CDR3, the full variable domain is DAMVIQNPRYQVTQFGKPVTLSCSQTLNHNVMYWYQQKSSQAPKLLFHYYDKDFNNEADTPDNFQSRRPNTSFCFLDIRSPGLGDTAMYLCATSPFAPSGNLGANVLTFGAGSRLTVL.

This clonotype was observed a handful of times. The chain carries TRBV13 and TRBJ1-5, with D possibly TRBD1 on 5 matching bases. The germline V gene encodes CDR1 PRHDT and CDR2 FYEKMQ (reference sequence). V lost 0 bases, J lost 3 bases, and 9 bases lay in between. This CDR3 has 15 residues. For the CDR3, the DNA is TGTGCCAGCAGCTTAGGGGGGCACCTCAATCAGCCCCAGCATTTT. The encoded protein is CASSLGGHLNQPQHF.

This chain joins TRBV2 and TRBJ1-5; no clear D gene. Trimming cost V 0 bases and J 5 bases, with 5 bases left between them. CDR3 length equals 13 residues. Germline CDR1 reads SNHLY; CDR2 reads FYNNEI. CDR3 amino acids: CASSEAEYQPQHF. The CDR3 nucleotides are TGTGCCAGCAGTGAAGCCGAATATCAGCCCCAGCATTTT.

This clonotype was counted between two and nine times. V gene TRBV20-1 combines with J gene TRBJ2-1; a possible D gene is TRBD2 (6 bases). V was clipped by 1 base and J by 7 bases, with 17 bases between them. CDR1 and CDR2 from the germline V gene are DFQATT and SNEGSKA (reference sequence). CDR3 size: 15 residues. The CDR3 sequence: CSARGKGGVGNEQFF. As DNA, the CDR3 is TGCAGTGCTAGAGGGAAGGGCGGGGTAGGGAATGAGCAGTTCTTC.

This clonotype occurred a few times. The V call is TRBV20-1, the J call TRBJ2-5; D may be TRBD2 (7 bases). The J call is in doubt because the DNA end fits TRBJ2-7 better. There are 14 residues in the CDR3. Germline CDR1 and CDR2: DFQATT and SNEGSKA (reference sequence). The CDR3 coding sequence is TGCAGTGCTAGGGGAGGGGCGGGGGCCCACGAGCAGTACTTC. Translated, it gives CSARGGAGAHEQYF.

The chain employs TRBV11-2 and TRBJ2-2; TRBD2 matches at 12 bases. CDR1 is SGHAT, CDR2 FQNNGV, per germline. The CDR3 loop spans 16 amino acids. Trimming cost V 4 bases and J 6 bases; bases outside gene matches: 6. DNA for the CDR3: TGTGCCAGCAGCTCCATACTAGCGGGAGGCCCCGGGGAGCTGTTTTTT. It encodes CASSSILAGGPGELFF.

This clonotype was found a few times. The J gene is TRBJ2-7, the V gene TRBV6-8; D is unclear. CDR3 length: 16 residues. The V end lost 0 bases, the J end lost 0 bases, and 12 bases lay between the germline ends. Looked up from germline, CDR1 is MNHGY and CDR2 is SAAAGT. The CDR3 DNA follows: TGTGCCAGCAGTTACTCGATCCCAGGTCACTCCTACGAGCAGTACTTC. Amino acids: CASSYSIPGHSYEQYF.

The genes are TRBV20-1 and TRBJ2-1; no clear D. This CDR3 is built from 13 residues. Germline CDR1 reads DFQATT; CDR2 reads SNEGSKA (reference sequence). With 5 bases removed from V and 6 bases from J, the gap between germline ends came to 14 bases. The CDR3 DNA is TGCAGTGCTCCGGGCGCTCCTAGCAATGAGCAGTTCTTC. This gives the protein CSAPGAPSNEQFF.

This rearrangement joins TRBV20-1 to TRBJ1-5; 10 bases agree with TRBD1. The germline V gene has CDR1 DFQATT and CDR2 SNEGSKA (reference sequence). CDR3 length: 14 residues. V shed 4 bases, J shed 4 bases, and the junction held 4 bases outside the gene matches. CDR3 amino acids: CSAKTGGGNQPQHF. As DNA, the CDR3 is TGCAGTGCTAAGACAGGGGGCGGTAATCAGCCCCAGCATTTT.